These T cell receptor beta chains were read from a single sample in a study of OX40 agonist ivuxolimab in advanced cancers. Sequenced by immunoSEQ multiplex PCR; TCRdb stores in-frame clones only, minus some. The repertoire holds about 69,000 clones, with about 80% as singletons. The material was CD4+ or CD8+ T cells sorted from blood, obtained in a trial of the OX40 agonist ivuxolimab. The receptors here all came from an adult with an advanced solid tumor such as melanoma, head and neck, liver or kidney cancer. Both conserved end residues are part of each CDR3. The D gene is left open where the match is weak.

CDR3 | D | V
CASSASLGESYGYTF | - | TRBV5-1
CASSVQVFSGNTIYF | - | TRBV28
CASSPRQGASDTQYF | TRBD1 | TRBV18
CATKFSDIYNEQFF | - | TRBV10-3
CSALWGTEAFF | - | TRBV20-1
CASSLATVGTDTQYF | - | TRBV5-5
CATSREGGGRGEQYF | TRBD2 | TRBV15
CASSSSGGPLYEQYF | TRBD2 | TRBV7-3
CASSSSGDGGYTF | - | TRBV7-2
CASSVGPGGNTGELFF | TRBD1 | TRBV9